Following are 27 T cell receptor beta chains from one sample sequenced in a study of beta chain features in type 1 diabetes. The study reverse transcribed the entire isolated RNA, so it sequenced expressed TCRB transcripts. This table comes from immunoSEQ multiplex PCR, and its TCRdb copy is limited to in-frame clones, with some not included. The sample includes under 250,000 clones, roughly 14% of them seen just once. Sequencing used naive CD4+ T cells from blood. The receptors derive from a woman aged 40 to 50 in good health.

This clone has just a few counts. Other DNA sequences from this sample encode an identical CDR3 as well. The chain recombines TRBV6-6 with TRBJ1-4, with 7 bases identical to TRBD1. The V segment lost 3 bases and the J segment 8 bases; nucleotides outside the gene matches: 6. Germline CDR1 MNHNY, CDR2 SVGAGI (reference sequence). The CDR3 is 14 amino acids. In nucleotides, the CDR3 is TGTGCCAGCAGTTATCGTACAGGGGAGGAAAAACTGTTTTTT. Translated: CASSYRTGEEKLFF.

A few counts support this clone. This rearrangement joins TRBV5-1 to TRBJ2-2; D not resolved. Per the germline V gene, CDR1 is SGHRS and CDR2 is YFSETQ. This CDR3 is built from 16 residues. Trimming stripped 0 bases from V and 1 base from J, with 10 bases between. CDR3 bases: TGCGCCAGCAGCTTGGGGGCAGAAAAGAACACCGGGGAGCTGTTTTTT. This gives the protein CASSLGAEKNTGELFF.

The V gene is TRBV6-5, the J gene TRBJ1-2; D not resolved. V was cut by 6 bases and J by 2 bases, with 10 bases left in between. The germline gives CDR1 MNHEY, CDR2 SVGAGI. The CDR3 extends over 13 amino acids. The CDR3 DNA reads as TGTGCCAGCAGCCGAGCAACCAACTATGGCTACACCTTC. Translated, it gives CASSRATNYGYTF.

This clone was seen more than once but under ten times. This chain uses TRBV5-4 with TRBJ1-4; D is possibly TRBD1 (5 bases). The length of the CDR3 is 16 residues. Germline V gene data show CDR1 as SGHNT and CDR2 as YYREEE (reference sequence). Trimming pared 2 bases from V and 0 bases from J, leaving 11 bases between. Here the CDR3 reads CASSFGTSPTNEKLFF. CDR3 DNA: TGTGCCAGCAGCTTCGGGACTTCTCCAACTAATGAAAAACTGTTTTTT.

This chain joins TRBV6-1 and TRBJ2-1, with 10 bases fitting TRBD2. CDR3 length: 15 amino acids. The ends lost 4 bases at V and 4 bases at J; junction bases unmatched: 4. CDR1 is MNHNS and CDR2 is SASEGT in the germline V gene. CDR3 region: CASSARTSGYNEQFF. DNA for the CDR3: TGTGCCAGCAGTGCCCGGACTAGCGGTTACAATGAGCAGTTCTTC.

V usage is TRBV18 and J usage is TRBJ2-7, with D perhaps TRBD1 (6 bases). Trimming cost V 6 bases and J 6 bases, with 12 bases left between them. The CDR3 spans 12 residues. The germline V gene encodes CDR1 KGHSH and CDR2 LQKENI. The CDR3 bases are TGTGCCAGCTCTCCCTTGGGGGCCGAGCAGTACTTC. This translates into CASSPLGAEQYF.

The sample holds a few counts of this clone. The gene calls are TRBV19 and TRBJ2-1, with 10 bases identical to TRBD2. CDR1 and CDR2 (germline): LNHDA, SQIVND (reference sequence). V trimming: 4 bases; J trimming: 4 bases; junction bases outside the gene matches: 7. This CDR3 comprises 16 residues. The CDR3 is CASSTLSSGGYNEQFF. The CDR3 nucleotides read TGTGCCAGTAGTACCCTGAGTAGCGGGGGGTACAATGAGCAGTTCTTC.

This clone was counted a single time. CDR3 amino acids: CASSIIHRRQGGKNYGYTF. The CDR3 DNA sequence: TGTGCCAGTAGTATAATCCACCGAAGACAGGGGGGGAAGAACTATGGCTACACCTTC. The rearrangement links TRBV19 to TRBJ1-2; 9 bases fit TRBD1. With 2 bases clipped from V and 2 bases from J, the junction kept 15 bases outside the gene matches. CDR3 length: 19 residues. Germline values: CDR1 LNHDA, CDR2 SQIVND (reference sequence).

This clone was observed at least ten times. The chain has TRBV7-2 and TRBJ2-5, with 8 bases matching TRBD1. This CDR3 is built from 13 residues. Germline V gene sequence: CDR1 SGHTA, CDR2 FQGNSA. The V and J ends lost 8 bases and 4 bases, in that order; junction bases with no gene match: 6. The CDR3 reads CASGRDRGETQYF. The DNA of the CDR3 is TGTGCCAGCGGGCGAGACAGGGGAGAGACCCAGTACTTC.

The chain uses TRBV5-1 and TRBJ1-4, with D possibly matching TRBD1 (5 bases). The germline V and J ends were trimmed by 5 bases and 2 bases, with 13 bases remaining between them. CDR1 is SGHRS, CDR2 YFSETQ, per germline. The CDR3 runs 15 residues. As DNA, the CDR3 is TGCGCCAGCAGTTTCTCTTCAGGGACTAATGAAAAACTGTTTTTT. As protein: CASSFSSGTNEKLFF.

This clone was seen a few times. This sequence joins TRBV12-5 and TRBJ1-2; no firm D call. The germline gives CDR1 LGHNT, CDR2 FRNRAP. This CDR3 spans 13 amino acids. V was clipped by 6 bases and J by 5 bases, with 13 bases between them. CDR3 in amino acids: CASGYAGEYGYTF. The CDR3 DNA reads TGTGCTAGTGGATATGCTGGAGAATATGGCTACACCTTC.

This rearrangement joins TRBV9 to TRBJ2-5, with 8 bases matching TRBD1. Trimming at V came to 0 bases and at J to 4 bases, leaving 8 bases not matched to a gene. Germline V lookup: CDR1 SGDLS, CDR2 YYNGEE. This CDR3 has 16 amino acids. This CDR3 reads CASSVGVDRALETQYF. The DNA for the CDR3 is TGTGCCAGCAGCGTAGGGGTGGACAGGGCGTTAGAGACCCAGTACTTC.

This clone was recorded a few times. V and J are TRBV5-1 and TRBJ2-1; 8 nucleotides line up with TRBD1. There are 13 residues in the CDR3. Germline-derived CDR1 and CDR2 are SGHRS and YFSETQ. Unmatched junction bases numbered 5, after V lost 4 bases and J lost 8 bases. DNA of the CDR3: TGCGCCAGCAGCGCGGACAGGGCGGATGAGCAGTTCTTC. The encoded protein is CASSADRADEQFF.

V gene TRBV7-9 combines with J gene TRBJ1-1, with TRBD1 as a possible D gene (6 bases). The V gene lost 2 bases and the J gene lost 2 bases, with 9 bases spanning the gap. The CDR3 is 14 residues long. The germline V gene has CDR1 SEHNR and CDR2 FQNEAQ (reference sequence). The CDR3, as DNA: TGTGCCAGCAGCTTATCACAGGGCAACACTGAAGCTTTCTTT. It is translated as CASSLSQGNTEAFF.

V usage is TRBV9 and J usage is TRBJ2-5, with 10 nucleotides matching TRBD2. The germline V gene has CDR1 SGDLS and CDR2 YYNGEE. The trim removed 3 bases at V and 5 bases at J, leaving 4 bases unmatched. The CDR3 consists of 14 residues. CDR3 nucleotide sequence: TGTGCCAGCAGCGCCACTAGCGGGGCTGAGACCCAGTACTTC. As protein: CASSATSGAETQYF.

The rearrangement uses TRBV2 and TRBJ1-5, with 10 bases that match TRBD1. Losses at the gene ends were 4 bases for V and 7 bases for J; bases not matched to a gene: 4. The CDR3 runs to 14 residues. The germline V gene has CDR1 SNHLY and CDR2 FYNNEI. CDR3 sequence: CASSGQGARQPQHF. CDR3 sequence (DNA): TGTGCCAGCAGTGGACAGGGGGCGAGGCAGCCCCAGCATTTT.

The rearrangement joins TRBV4-3 to TRBJ2-2; TRBD1 matches 10 bases. CDR1 LGHNA and CDR2 YSLEER come from the germline V gene. This CDR3 is built from 16 residues. V lost 4 bases and J lost 6; bases outside the gene matches: 8. CDR3 residues: CASSPSGTGASGELFF. The CDR3 bases are TGCGCCAGCAGCCCATCCGGGACAGGGGCCTCCGGGGAGCTGTTTTTT.

Notes on this clone: The junction and the germline gene differ at one end; a read error may be behind it. The J gene is TRBJ2-5, the V gene TRBV7-7; D not certain. Germline loops: CDR1 SSHAT, CDR2 FNYEAQ (reference sequence). CDR3 size: 14 residues. CDR3 sequence reads: CASSLFEMGETQYF. Written as DNA, the CDR3 is TGTGCTAGCAGCTTATTCGAAATGGGCGAGACCCAGTACTTC.

This sequence joins TRBV5-4 and TRBJ1-2, with TRBD1 matching 9 bases. V lost 2 bases and J lost 8; bases outside the gene matches: 4. CDR1 is SGHNT, CDR2 YYREEE, per germline (reference sequence). The CDR3 is 13 residues long. CDR3 DNA: TGTGCCAGCAGCTTACAGGGGGCGCCCGGCTACACCTTC. It codes for CASSLQGAPGYTF.

V is TRBV19 and J is TRBJ2-5; no reliable D call. The CDR3 contains 12 residues. The germline CDR1 and CDR2 sequences are LNHDA and SQIVND (reference sequence). The V end lost 1 base, the J end lost 7 bases, and 7 bases lay between the germline ends. CDR3 sequence: CASSIVRGTQYF. The CDR3 nucleotides read TGTGCCAGTAGTATAGTTCGCGGGACCCAGTACTTC.

V is TRBV6-5 and J is TRBJ1-3, with D perhaps TRBD1 (5 bases). The CDR3 has 13 residues. Germline V gene lookup returns CDR1 MNHEY and CDR2 SVGAGI. V dropped 6 bases and J dropped 4 bases, with 10 bases sitting between them. The CDR3 loop is CASSWTRGNTIYF. In DNA form, the CDR3 reads TGTGCCAGCAGCTGGACACGGGGAAACACCATATATTTT.

This clone was detected only a few times. The V gene is TRBV7-6, the J gene TRBJ2-7, with 7 bases that match TRBD1. The CDR3 is 15 residues long. V trimming: 4 bases; J trimming: 2 bases; junction bases outside the gene matches: 8. Germline CDR1 SGHVS, CDR2 FNYEAQ. The DNA for the CDR3 is TGTGCCAGCAGCTCCACCCGGGACAGCACCTACGAGCAGTACTTC. Encoded protein: CASSSTRDSTYEQYF.

This clone was seen ten or more times. The chain combines TRBV21-1 with TRBJ2-6; no DNA check was done on the table's D call, TRBD2. TRBV21-1 is a pseudogene. The CDR3 is 15 amino acids. In DNA form, the CDR3 reads TGTGCCAGCAGCATAGTCTATTCTGGGGCCAACGTCCTGACTTTC. This gives the protein CASSIVYSGANVLTF.

In its sample, this clone was seen a few times. The CDR3 spells CSVVPGGNEQYF. CDR3 in DNA: TGCAGCGTTGTACCAGGGGGCAACGAGCAGTACTTC. This chain connects TRBV29-1 to TRBJ2-7, with TRBD1 identical over 8 bases. The CDR3 covers 12 residues. Germline loops: CDR1 SQVTM, CDR2 ANQGSEA. V shed 4 bases, J shed 5 bases, and the junction held 4 bases outside the gene matches.

This clone occurred a few times. The J gene is TRBJ1-5, the V gene TRBV7-9; D is perhaps TRBD1 (6 bases). This CDR3 spans 14 amino acids. Trimming cost V 9 bases and J 0 bases, with 12 bases left between them. Per germline, CDR1 SEHNR and CDR2 FQNEAQ (reference sequence). DNA of the CDR3: TGTGCCAGTAACAGGGTAGATAGCAATCAGCCCCAGCATTTT. Residues: CASNRVDSNQPQHF.

This clone appeared a few times. The J gene is TRBJ2-2, the V gene TRBV5-4; a possible D gene is TRBD1 (5 bases). Trimming took 4 bases from V and 4 from J, leaving 14 bases between them. The germline V gene encodes CDR1 SGHNT and CDR2 YYREEE (reference sequence). This CDR3 is 15 amino acids long. The CDR3 protein is CASSQYSGITGELFF. The DNA for the CDR3 is TGTGCCAGCAGCCAATACTCAGGGATCACCGGGGAGCTGTTTTTT.

J is TRBJ2-3 and V is TRBV5-1; possibly TRBD2 for D (5 bases). Looked up from germline, CDR1 is SGHRS and CDR2 is YFSETQ. The length of the CDR3 is 15 residues. The germline V and J ends were trimmed by 0 bases and 3 bases, with 11 bases remaining between them. This CDR3 is CASSLVLDRTDTQYF. CDR3 nucleotide sequence: TGCGCCAGCAGCTTGGTACTAGATCGAACAGATACGCAGTATTTT.